Shown below are 13 T cell receptor beta chains from a single sample sequenced in a study of T cells in Graves' hyperthyroidism and ophthalmopathy. Amplified TCR beta CDR3 regions came from RNA transcripts. HTBI primers were used for first-round RT-PCR of the TCR CDR3. In TCRdb, the multiplex PCR reads were re-called with MiXCR into one record per CDR3 protein. The sample gives about 500,000 distinct CDR3 sequences, 16% of which show up once; around 28% is in the top ten. The source material was blood. The receptor set was obtained from a woman aged 25 to 39 with Graves' ophthalmopathy.

This clonotype has a count of ten or more. The rearrangement uses TRBV11-3 and TRBJ2-6; D remains ambiguous. The CDR3 is 14 amino acids. Trimming took 5 bases from V and 0 from J, leaving 5 bases between them. Germline V lookup: CDR1 SGHNT, CDR2 YENEEA. CDR3 coding DNA: TGTGCCAGCAGCCCCATCTCTGGGGCCAACGTCCTGACTTTC. Its protein is CASSPISGANVLTF.

This clonotype was seen many times. DNA for the CDR3: TGTGCCAGTACCCGTGGCGCTGAAGCTTTCTTT. Amino acids: CASTRGAEAFF. The chain joins TRBV19 to TRBJ1-1; D remains unclear. The germline CDR1 and CDR2 sequences are LNHDA and SQIVND (reference sequence). The CDR3 covers 11 residues. V was clipped by 7 bases and J by 6 bases, with 9 bases between them.

This clonotype was seen only a few times. This sequence joins TRBV7-8 and TRBJ2-2, with D hard to call. Germline V gene data show CDR1 as SGHVS and CDR2 as FQNEAQ. CDR3 length equals 15 residues. Trimming cost V 5 bases and J 1 base, with 11 bases left between them. The CDR3 region has the DNA TGTGCCAGCAGCCCCCGGAGTAAGAACACCGGGGAGCTGTTTTTT. Encoded protein: CASSPRSKNTGELFF.

Turning to this clonotype: One junction end does not reproduce the germline sequence, and a read error may be involved. The chain employs TRBV24-1 and TRBJ2-2, with 12 nucleotides matching TRBD2. This CDR3 spans 17 amino acids. The V gene's germline CDR1 is KGHDR and CDR2 SFDVKD. The CDR3 sequence: CAASEVGLAGTGGELFF. The CDR3 DNA follows: TGTGCCGCCAGTGAAGTCGGACTAGCGGGAACAGGCGGGGAGCTGTTTTTT.

This rearrangement joins TRBV18 to TRBJ1-6; D gene unclear. The V end was cut by 1 base, the J end by 4 bases, with 5 bases between. The CDR3 loop spans 14 amino acids. CDR1 is KGHSH and CDR2 is LQKENI in the germline V gene. The chain's CDR3 is CASSPQAYNSPLHF. DNA of the CDR3: TGTGCCAGCTCACCACAGGCTTATAATTCACCCCTCCACTTT. Variable domain in full (rest from reference TRBV18 and TRBJ1-6): NAGVMQNPRHLVRRRGQEARLRCSPMKGHSHVYWYRQLPEEGLKFMVYLQKENIIDESGMPKERFSAEFPKEGPSILRIQQVVRGDSAAYFCASSPQAYNSPLHFGNGTRLTVT.

The chain recombines TRBV25-1 with TRBJ2-1; TRBD2 matches at 10 bases. In germline, CDR1 is MGHDK, CDR2 SYGVNS. CDR3 length: 14 amino acids. V lost 9 bases to trimming and J lost 7 bases; unmatched junction nucleotides: 9. CDR3 nucleotide sequence: TGTGCCAGTTCCACTAGCGGGATTCGGAATGAGCAGTTCTTC. Residues: CASSTSGIRNEQFF.

The table lists this clonotype with a count of one. This sequence joins TRBV11-3 and TRBJ2-7; TRBD1 might be the D (6 bases). The J call may not be correct, given that the DNA end is closer to TRBJ2-1. The germline V gene encodes CDR1 SGHNT and CDR2 YENEEA. The CDR3 spans 13 residues. The CDR3 coding sequence is TGTGCCAGCAGCTTGGGACAAACCTACGAGCAGTTCTTC. Protein sequence: CASSLGQTYEQFF.

This clonotype was seen repeatedly, ten times or more. V is TRBV18 and J is TRBJ2-1; 9 positions agree with TRBD1. Germline V lookup: CDR1 KGHSH, CDR2 LQKENI. J gave up 7 bases and V 5 bases, and 6 bases lay outside the gene matches. The CDR3 covers 14 residues. CDR3 coding DNA: TGTGCCAGCTCATCTACAGGGGGCACGAATGAGCAGTTCTTC. It specifies CASSSTGGTNEQFF.

This clonotype was counted only a few times. V and J are TRBV30 and TRBJ1-6, with 7 bases matching TRBD1. The V gene end was trimmed by 5 bases and the J gene end by 5 bases; junction bases not matched to a gene: 3. Germline-derived CDR1 and CDR2 are GTSNPN and SVGIG (reference sequence). CDR3 length: 13 residues. The CDR3, as DNA: TGTGCCTGGGCGGGACAGCATAATTCACCCCTCCACTTT. This gives the protein CAWAGQHNSPLHF.

This sequence joins TRBV28 and TRBJ2-7, with D possibly being TRBD1 or TRBD2 (6 bases each). Between the trimmed V and J ends, which lost 3 bases and 6 bases, there was a span of 27 bases. CDR3 length equals 18 residues. The V gene's germline CDR1 is MDHEN and CDR2 SYDVKM. CDR3 in amino acids: CASSFLGAGTARAPEQYF. The CDR3 DNA is TGTGCCAGCAGTTTCCTGGGGGCGGGGACGGCTAGAGCCCCCGAGCAGTACTTC.

This clonotype appeared many times. This chain uses TRBV7-8 with TRBJ2-1; tentatively, D is TRBD2 (7 bases). Trimming stripped 2 bases from V and 10 bases from J, with 21 bases between. Germline CDR1 is SGHVS and CDR2 is FQNEAQ. The CDR3 spans 16 residues. CDR3 in amino acids: CASSLWGGTGPDEQFF. The CDR3 region has the DNA TGTGCCAGCAGCTTATGGGGGGGCACGGGACCGGACGAGCAGTTCTTC.

In its sample, this clonotype was seen many times. Here the CDR3 DNA reads TGTGCCAGCAGTTCCCACAGGGGCCTTGAAGCTTTCTTT. It is translated as CASSSHRGLEAFF. The chain combines TRBV27 with TRBJ1-1; TRBD1 aligns across 7 bases. Germline V lookup: CDR1 MNHEY, CDR2 SMNVEV (reference sequence). CDR3 length: 13 residues. V lost 4 bases to trimming and J lost 7 bases; unmatched junction nucleotides: 6.

The V and J genes are TRBV19 and TRBJ1-5; D gene unclear. The CDR3 length is 14 residues. Germline CDR1 is LNHDA and CDR2 is SQIVND (reference sequence). V lost 8 bases to trimming and J lost 9 bases, with 20 bases between them. CDR3 coding DNA: TGTGCCAGTGCTATTATGGGCCACCTCCGGCCCCAGCATTTT. Translated, it gives CASAIMGHLRPQHF.